The 27 T cell receptor beta chains below come from one sample, sequenced in a study of CD8 T cells in Susac syndrome (dated by TCRdb to about 2019). The library was built by means of the immunoSEQ multiplex PCR assay. RNA was extracted with the RNeasy kit and 0.5 to 1 ug was reverse transcribed using random hexamers. TCRdb ran its own pipeline on the public reads, namely fastp trimming at Q25 and MiXCR clone calling, and kept in-frame beta chains. A single entry per CDR3 protein holds the most common genes and DNA from its merged rows. The sample profile shows some 260,000 distinct CDR3 sequences; just under 95% of them were found once. 0.07% to 0.09% of the sample goes to the ten largest clones. The specimen sequenced was CD4+ T cells from PBMCs. All receptors derive from a human donor with multiple sclerosis.

The chain recombines TRBV19 with TRBJ2-7; 10 bases are shared with TRBD1. Germline CDR1 is LNHDA and CDR2 is SQIVND (reference sequence). The CDR3 covers 14 residues. The V segment lost 4 bases and the J segment 2 bases; nucleotides outside the gene matches: 2. CDR3 in DNA: TGTGCCAGTAGTAGAGACAGGGGGCCCTACGAGCAGTACTTC. Its protein product is CASSRDRGPYEQYF.

The genes are TRBV5-6 and TRBJ2-5, with 8 positions matching TRBD2. Germline trimming cut 4 bases from V and 4 bases from J; bases unmatched to any gene: 12. Germline values: CDR1 SGHDT, CDR2 YYEEEE. The CDR3 covers 16 residues. The CDR3 sequence is CASSPSGREDGETQYF. Written as DNA, the CDR3 is TGTGCCAGCAGCCCATCGGGGCGGGAGGACGGAGAGACCCAGTACTTC.

The chain joins TRBV12-3 or TRBV12-4 to TRBJ2-3; 8 nucleotides line up with TRBD2. The CDR3 has 15 residues. The trim removed 3 bases at V and 0 bases at J, leaving 2 bases unmatched. The CDR3: CASSFQRGSTDTQYF. CDR3 DNA sequence: TGTGCCAGCAGTTTCCAGCGGGGGAGCACAGATACGCAGTATTTT.

V is TRBV28 and J is TRBJ2-3; 7 bases line up with TRBD2. Per germline, CDR1 MDHEN and CDR2 SYDVKM. The J segment lost 7 bases and the V segment lost 2 bases, leaving 15 bases of the junction unmatched. CDR3 length: 17 amino acids. The CDR3 nucleotides read TGTGCCAGCAGTTTAGCGGGAGTAAGCCCCGGCAGAAATACGCAGTATTTT. It is translated as CASSLAGVSPGRNTQYF.

This chain connects TRBV30 to TRBJ2-1; TRBD2 matches 8 bases. This CDR3 has 13 amino acids. With 3 bases clipped from V and 4 bases from J, the junction kept 2 bases outside the gene matches. Looked up from germline, CDR1 is GTSNPN and CDR2 is SVGIG (reference sequence). CDR3 amino acids: CAWRGLEYNEQFF. DNA for the CDR3: TGTGCCTGGAGGGGACTAGAGTACAATGAGCAGTTCTTC.

V and J are TRBV24-1 and TRBJ2-1, with TRBD2 matching 9 bases. Trimming cost V 7 bases and J 15 bases; bases outside gene matches: 6. The CDR3 totals 11 residues. Germline CDR1 is KGHDR and CDR2 is SFDVKD. CDR3: CATSEREELFF. For the CDR3, the DNA is TGTGCCACCAGCGAGCGGGAGGAATTGTTCTTC.

The chain employs TRBV20-1 and TRBJ2-5, with 8 nucleotides matching TRBD2. The junction had 11 bases not matched to a gene; V was cut back by 3 bases and J by 2 bases. Per germline, CDR1 DFQATT and CDR2 SNEGSKA (reference sequence). The CDR3 is made up of 16 amino acids. The DNA of the CDR3 is TGCAGTGCTAGGGTAATAGCGGGATCACGGCAAGAGACCCAGTACTTC. Translation gives CSARVIAGSRQETQYF.

V and J are TRBV6-4 and TRBJ2-7; 8 nucleotides match TRBD1. CDR1 is MRHNA, CDR2 SNTAGT, per germline. The CDR3 runs 10 residues. The CDR3 DNA follows: TGTGCCAGCAGTGACCCTCGGACAGGGGTC. Its protein is CASSDPRTGV.

The V gene is TRBV20-1, the J gene TRBJ1-1, with TRBD1 as a possible D gene (5 bases). There are 15 residues in the CDR3. Trimming took 0 bases from V and 6 from J, leaving 17 bases between them. The V gene's germline CDR1 is DFQATT and CDR2 SNEGSKA (reference sequence). The CDR3 protein is CSARDRRGEIAEAFF. The CDR3 DNA reads TGCAGTGCTAGAGACCGTCGGGGGGAGATCGCTGAAGCTTTCTTT.

In nucleotides, the CDR3 is TGTGCCTGGAGTCCGGCCGGGGAGCTGTTTTTT. Translating gives CAWSPAGELFF. This chain uses TRBV30 with TRBJ2-2; D uncertain. Germline CDR1 and CDR2: GTSNPN and SVGIG (reference sequence). Trimming left V 2 bases short and J 6 bases short, with 4 bases between. CDR3 length: 11 residues.

The rearrangement links TRBV12-3 or TRBV12-4 to TRBJ2-7, with D perhaps TRBD1 (5 bases). The CDR3 runs to 14 residues. V lost 6 bases and J lost 3, with 15 bases in between. DNA for the CDR3: TGTGCCAGCAGCCTCGCAGGGCTAATCTACGAGCAGTACTTC. This sequence encodes CASSLAGLIYEQYF.

This clonotype was seen just once. The V call is TRBV28, the J call TRBJ1-1; 9 bases are a match to TRBD1. Germline values: CDR1 MDHEN, CDR2 SYDVKM. The V and J ends lost 6 bases and 14 bases, in that order; junction bases with no gene match: 19. The CDR3 spans 15 residues. CDR3 coding DNA: TGTGCCAGCAGCAACCCGGGACAGGGTTTTGGCCTCCCCTTCTTT. It translates to CASSNPGQGFGLPFF.

The CDR3: CASGLAVQETQYF. For the CDR3, the DNA is TGCGCCAGCGGGTTGGCTGTCCAAGAGACCCAGTACTTC. This chain uses TRBV5-1 with TRBJ2-5; no reliable D call. Germline V lookup: CDR1 SGHRS, CDR2 YFSETQ. V lost 7 bases and J lost 1, with 11 bases in between. This CDR3 is built from 13 residues.

The chain has TRBV6-1 and TRBJ1-6, with a tentative D call TRBD1 (5 bases). CDR3 length equals 14 residues. Trimming removed 7 bases from V and 4 bases from J, with 11 bases in between. Germline V gives CDR1 MNHNS, CDR2 SASEGT. The CDR3 spells CASIPTAYNSPLHF. The CDR3 bases are TGTGCCAGCATCCCGACAGCTTATAATTCACCCCTCCACTTT.

This chain's CDR3 is CATDTDSYEQYF. CDR3 DNA sequence: TGTGCCACCGACACCGACTCCTACGAGCAGTACTTC. The J gene is TRBJ2-7, the V gene TRBV6-1; D remains unclear. Trimming pared 10 bases from V and 0 bases from J, leaving 10 bases between. This CDR3 comprises 12 residues. Germline-derived CDR1 and CDR2 are MNHNS and SASEGT.

The rearrangement joins TRBV29-1 to TRBJ1-1; no clear D. There are 12 residues in the CDR3. Trimming removed 4 bases from V and 3 bases from J, with 9 bases in between. CDR1 and CDR2 (germline): SQVTM, ANQGSEA. The CDR3 sequence is CSVAKADTEAFF. The CDR3 bases are TGCAGCGTTGCTAAAGCGGACACTGAAGCTTTCTTT.

V is TRBV16 and J is TRBJ2-6; D uncertain. The CDR3 runs to 15 residues. CDR1 is KGHSY, CDR2 FQNENV, per germline. V lost 0 bases and J 0 bases, leaving 3 bases between the germline ends. CDR3: CASSQSSSGANVLTF. The CDR3 bases are TGTGCCAGCAGCCAATCGAGCTCTGGGGCCAACGTCCTGACTTTC.

V gene TRBV9 combines with J gene TRBJ1-1; D is unclear. Trimming stripped 0 bases from V and 3 bases from J, with 9 bases between. The germline V gene encodes CDR1 SGDLS and CDR2 YYNGEE. The CDR3 runs 14 residues. The CDR3: CASSVGNSYTEAFF. CDR3 sequence (DNA): TGTGCCAGCAGCGTAGGTAACTCCTACACTGAAGCTTTCTTT.

The chain employs TRBV24-1 and TRBJ2-1; 8 bases fit TRBD1. CDR1 is KGHDR, CDR2 SFDVKD, per germline. This CDR3 is built from 12 residues. J lost 4 bases, V lost 9 bases, and 1 base had no gene match. CDR3 DNA sequence: TGTGCCACCCGGGACAGGTACAATGAGCAGTTCTTC. It encodes CATRDRYNEQFF.

CDR3 in DNA: TGTGCCACCGGGGGAGACAGGGACCATGGCTACACCTTC. Translating it yields CATGGDRDHGYTF. The chain is built from TRBV28 and TRBJ1-2; 7 nucleotides line up with TRBD1. Per germline, CDR1 MDHEN and CDR2 SYDVKM. The CDR3 runs 13 residues. V was clipped by 10 bases and J by 6 bases; unmatched bases: 11.

The chain has TRBV2 and TRBJ2-5; 9 bases are a match to TRBD2. This CDR3 is 15 amino acids long. Germline V gene sequence: CDR1 SNHLY, CDR2 FYNNEI. V lost 4 bases to trimming and J lost 2 bases; unmatched junction nucleotides: 5. DNA for the CDR3: TGTGCCAGCAGTGTACAGACTAGCGGTCAAGAGACCCAGTACTTC. Translation: CASSVQTSGQETQYF.

J is TRBJ2-5 and V is TRBV29-1; D uncertain. The CDR3 totals 13 residues. Germline lookup yields CDR1 SQVTM and CDR2 ANQGSEA. V gave up 0 bases and J gave up 5 bases, with 10 bases separating them. The CDR3 DNA reads TGCAGCGTTGAAGAGGGCGCTTGGGAGACCCAGTACTTC. Its protein is CSVEEGAWETQYF.

This chain connects TRBV15 to TRBJ2-3; D is perhaps TRBD1 or TRBD2 (5 bases each). Per the germline V gene, CDR1 is LNHNV and CDR2 is YYDKDF (reference sequence). Trimming removed 0 bases from V and 1 base from J, with 8 bases in between. CDR3 length: 15 amino acids. CDR3 sequence (DNA): TGTGCCACCAGCAGAGATCTGGGGGGCACAGATACGCAGTATTTT. Translation: CATSRDLGGTDTQYF.

This rearrangement joins TRBV5-1 to TRBJ2-1; D is possibly TRBD1 (6 bases). This CDR3 is 15 amino acids long. V was shortened by 5 bases and J by 1 base, with 13 bases between the two germline ends. Germline CDR1 and CDR2: SGHRS and YFSETQ. CDR3 bases: TGCGCCAGCAGGAAAGAGGGGGTGTCCTACAATGAGCAGTTCTTC. Encoded protein: CASRKEGVSYNEQFF. Using reference TRBV5-1 and TRBJ2-1 for the parts outside the CDR3, the full variable domain is KAGVTQTPRYLIKTRGQQVTLSCSPISGHRSVSWYQQTPGQGLQFLFEYFSETQRNKGNFPGRFSGRQFSNSRSEMNVSTLELGDSALYLCASRKEGVSYNEQFFGPGTRLTVL.

Details on this clonotype: One end of the junction varies from germline; a read error may be responsible. V usage is TRBV20-1 and J usage is TRBJ2-2; the match to TRBD2 covers 8 bases. The CDR3 length is 13 residues. Per germline, CDR1 DFQATT and CDR2 SNEGSKA (reference sequence). As DNA, the CDR3 is TGCAGTGCTAAGCGGGAGTCATTGGGGGTGCTGTTTTTT. Translating gives CSAKRESLGVLFF.

The rearrangement uses TRBV14 and TRBJ2-5; D remains unclear. The germline V gene encodes CDR1 SGHDN and CDR2 FVKESK. The ends were cut back, 4 bases at V and 7 bases at J, with 13 bases in the middle. The CDR3 is 13 amino acids. CDR3 protein: CASSPAMLGTQYF. For the CDR3, the DNA is TGTGCCAGCAGCCCGGCAATGCTTGGGACCCAGTACTTC.

The chain links TRBV7-2 to TRBJ2-4, with 8 positions matching TRBD1. The CDR3 runs to 17 residues. V shed 5 bases and J 0 bases; nucleotides not matched to a gene: 9. Per the germline V gene, CDR1 is SGHTA and CDR2 is FQGNSA. The CDR3 sequence: CASSPRGQGLAKNIQYF. The CDR3 bases are TGTGCCAGCAGCCCTCGAGGACAGGGACTAGCCAAAAACATTCAGTACTTC.